This T cell receptor (beta chain) derives from a study of T cells expressing NK-cell markers. The overall study: The study sequenced eight donors, seven HCMV-seropositive and one seronegative. General study results and limits: One observes that, in a handful of donors, these clonotypes were also the leading ones within the CD3+CD56-NKG2C+ fraction.

As to this clonotype: Its antigen is as yet unknown.

The CDR3 contains 16 residues. CDR1 SEHNR and CDR2 FQNEAQ come from the germline V gene (reference sequence). cDNA encoding TCR beta was synthesized via 5'RACE template switching incorporating UMIs. From its re-call of the 5' RACE reads, TCRdb lists each CDR3 protein once, without DNA. The sample's table shows about 170,000 distinct CDR3 sequences. Material for sequencing was blood T cells: a sorted CD56 or NKG2C T cell subset, CD4+ or CD8+ T cells, or bulk PBMC T cells (not recorded which). The receptor comes from a man aged 18 to 69 in good health. The chain carries TRBV7-9 and TRBJ2-3; TCRdb reports TRBD2, a call that lacks DNA to check it against. The CDR3 protein is CATPPHQLAGSDTQYF.